These 32 T cell receptor beta chains were sequenced from one sample in a study of response to subunit inactivated influenza vaccine (dated by TCRdb to 2017 to 2018). Library generation was performed with RT-PCR. The sample was run on an Illumina HiSeq 2500. Through fastp at Q25 and MiXCR, TCRdb rebuilt clones from the public reads, retaining in-frame beta chains. Each entry merges the rows of one CDR3 protein and shows their most common DNA and genes. The sample table holds more than 500,000 distinct CDR3 sequences, of which approximately 10% were seen once. The top ten constitute more than 9.5% of the sample. The data also belong to a second study, concerning T cells expressing NK-cell markers. As described in the second report: 5'RACE template switching, by which a universal primer site and unique molecular identifiers were added, was used to make TCR beta cDNA libraries.

The sample consisted of PBMCs from blood, taken on the day of vaccination. The receptors here all came from a man in his fifties or sixties who received an inactivated influenza vaccine. Donor details come from another sample of the same person, matched by shared clones.

The chain employs TRBV20-1 and TRBJ2-7; the D gene could be TRBD1 or TRBD2 (5 bases each). V was clipped by 5 bases and J by 4 bases, with 12 bases between them. The CDR3 has 12 residues. Germline V gene sequence: CDR1 DFQATT, CDR2 SNEGSKA (reference sequence). The CDR3 loop is CSARHEGYEQYF. CDR3 in DNA: TGCAGTGCTCGCCATGAGGGGTACGAGCAGTACTTC.

There are a few counts of this clonotype. The chain carries TRBV5-5 and TRBJ2-7; D ambiguous. CDR1 SGHKS and CDR2 YYEKEE come from the germline V gene (reference sequence). The CDR3 has 15 residues. Trimming removed 3 bases at V and 6 bases at J, with 19 bases between. The CDR3 is CASSSATSRLGEQYF. CDR3 in DNA: TGTGCCAGCAGCTCGGCGACCTCCCGGTTGGGCGAGCAGTACTTC.

This chain uses TRBV4-1 with TRBJ1-2; D remains ambiguous. Germline CDR1 is MGHRA and CDR2 is YSYEKL. The CDR3 spans 14 residues. The V and J ends lost 2 bases and 4 bases respectively, with 11 bases between them. The CDR3 nucleotides read TGCGCCAGCAGCCAACCTATCGACCCCTATGGCTACACCTTC. Its translation is CASSQPIDPYGYTF.

This clonotype occurred a few times. The chain combines TRBV20-1 with TRBJ1-1; tentative D call: TRBD1 (5 bases). This CDR3 region has 13 residues. V dropped 3 bases and J dropped 0 bases, with 8 bases sitting between them. CDR1 is DFQATT and CDR2 is SNEGSKA in the germline V gene (reference sequence). CDR3 nucleotide sequence: TGCAGTGCTAGCCGGGGCTTGAACACTGAAGCTTTCTTT. It translates to CSASRGLNTEAFF.

This clonotype has more than one count but fewer than ten. The chain joins TRBV5-1 to TRBJ2-1, with D possibly being TRBD2 (6 bases). The CDR3 has 13 amino acids. V was clipped by 4 bases and J by 8 bases, with 13 bases between them. The germline gives CDR1 SGHRS, CDR2 YFSETQ. The CDR3 loop reads CASSRTGTHEQFF. The CDR3 coding sequence is TGCGCCAGCAGCAGAACCGGGACTCATGAGCAGTTCTTC.

This chain connects TRBV12-3 or TRBV12-4 to TRBJ2-7, with D hard to call. V lost 5 bases and J 0 bases, leaving 8 bases between the germline ends. This CDR3 contains 13 residues. This CDR3 is CASSRYSSYEQYF. The CDR3 DNA reads TGTGCCAGCAGTCGGTACAGCTCCTACGAGCAGTACTTC.

This clonotype was observed a few times. This chain uses TRBV6-1 with TRBJ1-6; 7 nucleotides align to TRBD1. The germline V gene encodes CDR1 MNHNS and CDR2 SASEGT. V lost 9 bases to trimming and J lost 3 bases; unmatched junction nucleotides: 2. The CDR3 spans 13 residues. The CDR3 is CASRDSYNSPLHF. The CDR3 coding sequence is TGTGCCAGTCGGGACAGCTATAATTCACCCCTCCACTTT.

The sample holds a few counts of this clonotype. The gene calls are TRBV11-2 and TRBJ2-5, with 8 bases fitting TRBD2. CDR3 length: 18 residues. Trimming cost V 10 bases and J 3 bases; bases outside gene matches: 22. From germline, CDR1 is SGHAT and CDR2 FQNNGV. This CDR3 reads CANTSGSGSGDRKETQYF. In nucleotides, the CDR3 is TGTGCCAACACGAGCGGGAGTGGGAGTGGGGACCGAAAAGAGACCCAGTACTTC.

This clonotype was recorded at least ten times. CDR3 DNA: TGTGCCAGGAGGGGGCTAGAGATTAGAAATGAAAAACTGTTTTTT. Translated: CARRGLEIRNEKLFF. The rearrangement joins TRBV6-9 to TRBJ1-4; 7 bases align to TRBD1. The V gene's germline CDR1 is MNHGY and CDR2 SVAAGI. The V gene end was trimmed by 9 bases and the J gene end by 5 bases; junction bases not matched to a gene: 12. The CDR3 length is 15 residues.

The V call is TRBV13, the J call TRBJ2-5, with unresolved D. V was cut by 2 bases and J by 4 bases, with 14 bases left in between. The CDR3 is 15 residues long. CDR1 is PRHDT and CDR2 is FYEKMQ in the germline V gene (reference sequence). The CDR3 DNA is TGTGCCAGCAGCTTATCGTCCGGACCTATAGAGACCCAGTACTTC. Amino acids: CASSLSSGPIETQYF.

J is TRBJ2-5 and V is TRBV7-2; 11 bases line up with TRBD2. Germline lookup yields CDR1 SGHTA and CDR2 FQGNSA. This CDR3 has 17 residues. The V gene end was trimmed by 5 bases and the J gene end by 5 bases; junction bases not matched to a gene: 13. The DNA for the CDR3 is TGTGCCAGCAGCCCGGGGCGCCTAGCGGGGGGTGGGGAGACCCAGTACTTC. Encoded protein: CASSPGRLAGGGETQYF.

The rearrangement links TRBV20-1 to TRBJ2-7; TRBD2 aligns across 8 bases. This CDR3 is built from 14 residues. Germline assignment: CDR1 DFQATT and CDR2 SNEGSKA (reference sequence). V was clipped by 6 bases and J by 3 bases; unmatched bases: 10. The CDR3 DNA reads TGCAGTGCCGTGTTGGGACTAGGTTTCTACGAGCAGTACTTC. It yields the protein CSAVLGLGFYEQYF.

The chain links TRBV23-1 to TRBJ2-7; 7 bases are shared with TRBD1. TRBV23-1 is flagged as an ORF with uncertain function. V trimming: 4 bases; J trimming: 2 bases; junction bases outside the gene matches: 5. The CDR3 extends over 14 amino acids. The CDR3 here is CASSLQQGTYEQYF. DNA for the CDR3: TGCGCCAGCAGTCTCCAACAGGGGACCTACGAGCAGTACTTC.

This clonotype was seen ten or more times. V and J are TRBV9 and TRBJ1-1, with 12 bases fitting TRBD1. V trimming: 0 bases; J trimming: 6 bases; junction bases outside the gene matches: 6. The CDR3 runs 16 residues. In germline, CDR1 is SGDLS, CDR2 YYNGEE. The CDR3 DNA follows: TGTGCCAGCAGCGTAGGGGACAGGGGGCTTGTGGCTGAAGCTTTCTTT. Its translation is CASSVGDRGLVAEAFF.

This clonotype was counted between two and nine times. This rearrangement joins TRBV24-1 to TRBJ2-1; D call uncertain. Trimming removed 4 bases from V and 0 bases from J, with 6 bases in between. The CDR3 extends over 14 amino acids. The germline V gene encodes CDR1 KGHDR and CDR2 SFDVKD. The CDR3 protein is CATSEGSSYNEQFF. As DNA, the CDR3 is TGTGCCACCAGTGAAGGCAGCTCCTACAATGAGCAGTTCTTC.

This clonotype was picked up many times. The V call is TRBV20-1, the J call TRBJ2-3, with D perhaps TRBD1 (6 bases). V gave up 0 bases and J gave up 0 bases, with 13 bases separating them. Looked up from germline, CDR1 is DFQATT and CDR2 is SNEGSKA (reference sequence). CDR3 length: 16 residues. CDR3 sequence: CSARDFRDTSTDTQYF. DNA of the CDR3: TGCAGTGCTAGAGATTTCCGGGACACTAGCACAGATACGCAGTATTTT.

This clonotype was observed a handful of times. V usage is TRBV28 and J usage is TRBJ2-7; TRBD2 might be the D (6 bases). This CDR3 spans 14 amino acids. CDR1 is MDHEN and CDR2 is SYDVKM in the germline V gene. The V gene lost 5 bases and the J gene lost 0 bases, with 11 bases spanning the gap. The CDR3 protein is CASSRGGVSYEQYF. CDR3 nucleotide sequence: TGTGCCAGCAGTCGAGGAGGGGTCTCCTACGAGCAGTACTTC.

This clonotype was detected ten times or more. The J gene is TRBJ2-7, the V gene TRBV12-3 or TRBV12-4; 7 bases map to TRBD2. CDR3 length: 16 amino acids. The V and J ends lost 4 bases and 3 bases, in that order; junction bases with no gene match: 12. Here the CDR3 DNA reads TGTGCCAGCAGTTCGGGAGTTAGCGGGCCTTACTACGAGCAGTACTTC. As protein: CASSSGVSGPYYEQYF.

This clonotype was picked up many times. The chain has TRBV28 and TRBJ2-5; D assignment may be TRBD1 or TRBD2 (7 bases each). The CDR3 is 14 amino acids. V was shortened by 6 bases and J by 3 bases, with 14 bases between the two germline ends. Germline V gene data show CDR1 as MDHEN and CDR2 as SYDVKM. The CDR3 protein is CASSLTGREETQYF. The CDR3 region has the DNA TGTGCCAGCAGCTTGACAGGGAGGGAAGAGACCCAGTACTTC.

This rearrangement joins TRBV12-3 or TRBV12-4 to TRBJ2-6; unclear D gene. V shed 3 bases and J shed 0 bases, with 3 bases lying between them. The CDR3 covers 14 residues. The CDR3 loop is CASSFHSGANVLTF. Written as DNA, the CDR3 is TGTGCCAGCAGTTTTCACTCTGGGGCCAACGTCCTGACTTTC.

This clonotype has only a few counts. The junction departs from the called germline gene at one end, perhaps through a read error. This sequence joins TRBV7-2 and TRBJ2-4; 14 positions agree with TRBD2. Germline V gives CDR1 SGHTA, CDR2 FQGNSA. The CDR3 is 14 residues long. This chain's CDR3 is CASSLAGTSGRWDF. The CDR3 nucleotides read TGTGCCAGCAGCTTAGCAGGGACTAGCGGGAGATGGGACTTC.

This clonotype was detected ten times or more. The chain recombines TRBV12-3 or TRBV12-4 with TRBJ1-5; D is ambiguous. V was clipped by 1 base and J by 0 bases, with 4 bases between them. The CDR3 extends over 14 amino acids. CDR3 sequence (DNA): TGTGCCAGCAGTTTAGGTTTTAGCAATCAGCCCCAGCATTTT. Translating gives CASSLGFSNQPQHF.

This clonotype appeared a few times. The V call is TRBV5-1, the J call TRBJ2-1; 9 bases are a match to TRBD1. Trimming at V came to 4 bases and at J to 11 bases, leaving 4 bases not matched to a gene. CDR1 and CDR2 (germline): SGHRS, YFSETQ. This CDR3 has 12 amino acids. CDR3 in DNA: TGCGCCAGCAGCCCGGACAGGGGTCAGCAGTTCTTC. Encoded protein: CASSPDRGQQFF.

The V and J genes are TRBV12-3 or TRBV12-4 and TRBJ1-2; D might be TRBD1 (6 bases). V gave up 6 bases and J gave up 2 bases, with 13 bases separating them. The CDR3 has 14 amino acids. The CDR3 DNA reads TGTGCCAGCAGGCCCCAGGGGCTAAACTATGGCTACACCTTC. Protein sequence: CASRPQGLNYGYTF.

This clonotype has a count of ten or more. V is TRBV5-1 and J is TRBJ2-2; D may correspond to TRBD1 or TRBD2 (5 bases each). There are 14 residues in the CDR3. Looked up from germline, CDR1 is SGHRS and CDR2 is YFSETQ. V lost 8 bases and J lost 5, with 16 bases in between. The CDR3: CASGTGEQTGELFF. For the CDR3, the DNA is TGCGCCAGTGGGACCGGGGAACAAACCGGGGAGCTGTTTTTT.

This clonotype occurred a few times. V usage is TRBV6-1 and J usage is TRBJ2-3; D tentatively fits TRBD1 or TRBD2 (5 bases each). The CDR3 runs 12 residues. The V gene's germline CDR1 is MNHNS and CDR2 SASEGT. V was shortened by 6 bases and J by 9 bases, with 13 bases between the two germline ends. CDR3 loop: CASRMSGTTQYF. CDR3 in DNA: TGTGCCAGCAGGATGTCCGGGACCACGCAGTATTTT.

The rearrangement links TRBV7-9 to TRBJ2-3; TRBD1 aligns across 10 bases. This CDR3 is 16 amino acids long. V was pared by 5 bases and J by 8 bases, with 13 bases of the junction left unmatched. In germline, CDR1 is SEHNR, CDR2 FQNEAQ (reference sequence). The CDR3 is CASSLSSRDRGRTQYF. In nucleotides, the CDR3 is TGTGCCAGCAGCCTCTCCTCTCGGGACAGGGGTCGTACGCAGTATTTT.

This clonotype was recorded many times. V and J are TRBV27 and TRBJ2-1, with 12 bases aligning to TRBD2. Unmatched junction bases numbered 6, after V lost 5 bases and J lost 7 bases. From germline, CDR1 is MNHEY and CDR2 SMNVEV (reference sequence). CDR3 length equals 15 residues. The CDR3 loop reads CASSRLAGVENEQFF. The CDR3 region has the DNA TGTGCCAGCAGTCGACTAGCGGGAGTTGAAAATGAGCAGTTCTTC.

The CDR3 DNA is TGTGCCAGCAGCCGGACTAGCGGGGGGGCCTCGGCCGGGGAGCTGTTTTTT. Translated, it gives CASSRTSGGASAGELFF. V is TRBV3-1 and J is TRBJ2-2; 15 positions match TRBD2. This CDR3 is built from 17 residues. V shed 4 bases, J shed 6 bases, and the junction held 6 bases outside the gene matches. The germline V gene encodes CDR1 LGHDT and CDR2 YNNKEL (reference sequence).

The chain combines TRBV28 with TRBJ2-6; D is undetermined. CDR1 and CDR2 from the germline V gene are MDHEN and SYDVKM. V was pared by 7 bases and J by 3 bases, with 22 bases between. The length of the CDR3 is 18 residues. The CDR3 DNA is TGTGCCAGCACCCCTGGCGAGAGCGATTTCTTTGGGGCCAACGTCCTGACTTTC. Its protein is CASTPGESDFFGANVLTF.

This clonotype has more than one count but fewer than ten. The CDR3: CASRWGGSDTQYF. In DNA form, the CDR3 reads TGTGCCAGTCGCTGGGGGGGCTCAGATACGCAGTATTTT. The chain couples TRBV6-1 to TRBJ2-3; possibly TRBD2 for D (7 bases). Trimming pared 9 bases from V and 4 bases from J, leaving 14 bases between. CDR1 and CDR2 from the germline V gene are MNHNS and SASEGT. The CDR3 has 13 amino acids.

In its sample, this clonotype was seen a few times. The rearrangement uses TRBV5-5 and TRBJ1-1; D uncertain. The CDR3 contains 13 residues. The V end lost 4 bases, the J end lost 1 base, and 8 bases lay between the germline ends. Germline-derived CDR1 and CDR2 are SGHKS and YYEKEE (reference sequence). The CDR3 DNA reads TGTGCCAGCAGCGTACAGCGGAACACTGAAGCTTTCTTT. Amino acid sequence: CASSVQRNTEAFF.